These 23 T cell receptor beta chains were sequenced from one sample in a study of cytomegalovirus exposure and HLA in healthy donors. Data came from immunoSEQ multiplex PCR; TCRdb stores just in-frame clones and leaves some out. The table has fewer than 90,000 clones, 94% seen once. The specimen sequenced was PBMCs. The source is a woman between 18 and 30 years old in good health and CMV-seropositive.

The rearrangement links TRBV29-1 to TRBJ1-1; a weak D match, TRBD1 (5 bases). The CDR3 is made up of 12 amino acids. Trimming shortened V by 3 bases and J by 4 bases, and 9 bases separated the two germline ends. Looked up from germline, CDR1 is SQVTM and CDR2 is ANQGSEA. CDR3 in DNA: TGCAGCGTTGAGGCAGGGCCCACTGAAGCTTTCTTT. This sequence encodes CSVEAGPTEAFF. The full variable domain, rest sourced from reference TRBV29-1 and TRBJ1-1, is SAVISQKPSRDICQRGTSLTIQCQVDSQVTMMFWYRQQPGQSLTLIATANQGSEATYESGFVIDKFPISRPNLTFSTLTVSNMSPEDSSIYLCSVEAGPTEAFFGQGTRLTVV.

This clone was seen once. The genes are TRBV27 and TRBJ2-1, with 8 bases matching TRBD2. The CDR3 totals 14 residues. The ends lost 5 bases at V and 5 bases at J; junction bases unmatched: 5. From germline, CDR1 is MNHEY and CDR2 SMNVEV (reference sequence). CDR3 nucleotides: TGTGCCAGCAGTAGCGGGACTAGGAACAATGAGCAGTTCTTC. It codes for CASSSGTRNNEQFF.

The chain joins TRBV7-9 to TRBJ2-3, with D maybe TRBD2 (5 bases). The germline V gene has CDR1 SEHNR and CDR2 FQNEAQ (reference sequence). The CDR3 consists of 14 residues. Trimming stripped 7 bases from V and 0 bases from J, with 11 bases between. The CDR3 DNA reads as TGTGCCAGCACGGCGGGCGGGAGCACAGATACGCAGTATTTT. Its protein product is CASTAGGSTDTQYF.

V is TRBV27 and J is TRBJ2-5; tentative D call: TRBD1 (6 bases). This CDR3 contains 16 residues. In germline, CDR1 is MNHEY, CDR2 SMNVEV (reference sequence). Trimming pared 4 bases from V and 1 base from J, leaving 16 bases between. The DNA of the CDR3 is TGTGCCAGCAGTTCATTCACAGGGACCTCCCAAGAGACCCAGTACTTC. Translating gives CASSSFTGTSQETQYF.

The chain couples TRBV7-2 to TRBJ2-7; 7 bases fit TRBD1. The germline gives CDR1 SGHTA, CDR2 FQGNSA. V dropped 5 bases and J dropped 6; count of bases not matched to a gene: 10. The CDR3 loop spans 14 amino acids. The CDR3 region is CASSPGQHLGEQYF. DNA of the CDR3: TGTGCCAGCAGCCCGGGACAGCACCTGGGCGAGCAGTACTTC.

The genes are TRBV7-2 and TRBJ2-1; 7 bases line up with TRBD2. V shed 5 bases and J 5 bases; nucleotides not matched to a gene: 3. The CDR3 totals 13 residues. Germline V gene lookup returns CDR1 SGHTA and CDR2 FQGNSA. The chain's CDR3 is CASSKGTNNEQFF. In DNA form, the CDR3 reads TGTGCCAGCAGCAAGGGGACTAACAATGAGCAGTTCTTC.

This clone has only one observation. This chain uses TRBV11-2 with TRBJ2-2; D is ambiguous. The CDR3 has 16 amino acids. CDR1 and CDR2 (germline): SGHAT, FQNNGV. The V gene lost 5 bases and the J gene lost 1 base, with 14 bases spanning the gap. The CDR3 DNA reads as TGTGCCAGCAGCCCTCCGAGGCGGCTGAACACCGGGGAGCTGTTTTTT. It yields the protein CASSPPRRLNTGELFF.

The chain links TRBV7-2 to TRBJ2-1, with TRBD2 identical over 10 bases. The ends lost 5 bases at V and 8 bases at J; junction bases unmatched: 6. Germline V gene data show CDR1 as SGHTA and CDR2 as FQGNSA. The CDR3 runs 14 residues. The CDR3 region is CASSRTSGLDEQFF. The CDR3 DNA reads TGTGCCAGCAGCAGGACTAGCGGCCTGGATGAGCAGTTCTTC.

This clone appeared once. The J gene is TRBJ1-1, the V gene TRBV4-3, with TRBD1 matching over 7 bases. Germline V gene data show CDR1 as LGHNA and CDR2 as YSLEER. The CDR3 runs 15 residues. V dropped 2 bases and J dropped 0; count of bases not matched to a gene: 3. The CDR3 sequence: CASSQSGQLNTEAFF. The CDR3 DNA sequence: TGCGCCAGCAGCCAATCGGGACAGCTGAACACTGAAGCTTTCTTT.

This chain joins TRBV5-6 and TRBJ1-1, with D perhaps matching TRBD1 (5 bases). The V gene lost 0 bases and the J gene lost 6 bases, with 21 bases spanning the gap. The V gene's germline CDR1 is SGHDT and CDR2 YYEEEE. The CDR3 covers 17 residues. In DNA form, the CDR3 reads TGTGCCAGCAGCTTGGATTGGGGGGTCTCCTCCAGGGCTGAAGCTTTCTTT. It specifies CASSLDWGVSSRAEAFF.

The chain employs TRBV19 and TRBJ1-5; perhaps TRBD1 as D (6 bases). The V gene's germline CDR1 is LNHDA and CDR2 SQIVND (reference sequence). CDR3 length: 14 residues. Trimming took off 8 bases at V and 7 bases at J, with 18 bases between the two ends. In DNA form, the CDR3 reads TGTGCCAGTCGAAAGCGGGGGCTCAGGCAGCCCCAGCATTTT. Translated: CASRKRGLRQPQHF.

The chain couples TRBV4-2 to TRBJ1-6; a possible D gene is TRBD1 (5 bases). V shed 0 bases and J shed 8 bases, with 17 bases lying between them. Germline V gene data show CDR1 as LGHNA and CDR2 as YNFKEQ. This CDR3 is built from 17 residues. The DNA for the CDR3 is TGTGCCAGCAGCCAAGATATACTAGGGGAGGAAGATTCACCCCTCCACTTT. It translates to CASSQDILGEEDSPLHF.

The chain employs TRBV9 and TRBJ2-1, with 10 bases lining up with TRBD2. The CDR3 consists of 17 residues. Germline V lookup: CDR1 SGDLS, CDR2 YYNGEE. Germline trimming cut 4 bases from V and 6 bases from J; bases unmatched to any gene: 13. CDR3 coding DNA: TGTGCCAGCAGCCAGGGAGCGGGAGGGTATTTAGGCAATGAGCAGTTCTTC. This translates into CASSQGAGGYLGNEQFF.

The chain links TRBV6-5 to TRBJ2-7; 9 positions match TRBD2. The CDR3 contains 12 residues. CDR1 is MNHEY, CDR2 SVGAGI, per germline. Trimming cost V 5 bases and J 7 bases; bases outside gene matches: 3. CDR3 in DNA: TGTGCCAGCAGTGGACTAGCGCGGGAGCAGTACTTC. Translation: CASSGLAREQYF.

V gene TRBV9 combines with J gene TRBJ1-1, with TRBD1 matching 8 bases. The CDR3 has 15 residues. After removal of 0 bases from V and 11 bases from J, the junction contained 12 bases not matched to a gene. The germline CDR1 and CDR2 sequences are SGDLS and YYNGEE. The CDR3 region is CASSVDGRGQDDAFF. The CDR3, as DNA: TGTGCCAGCAGCGTAGATGGCAGGGGGCAGGATGACGCTTTCTTT.

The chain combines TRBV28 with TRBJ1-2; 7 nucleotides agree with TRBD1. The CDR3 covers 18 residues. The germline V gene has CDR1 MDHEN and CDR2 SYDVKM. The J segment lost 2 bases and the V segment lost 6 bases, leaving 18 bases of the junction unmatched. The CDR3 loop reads CASRKTRGGGRYNYGYTF. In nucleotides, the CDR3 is TGTGCCAGCAGAAAAACTCGCGGAGGGGGCAGGTACAACTATGGCTACACCTTC.

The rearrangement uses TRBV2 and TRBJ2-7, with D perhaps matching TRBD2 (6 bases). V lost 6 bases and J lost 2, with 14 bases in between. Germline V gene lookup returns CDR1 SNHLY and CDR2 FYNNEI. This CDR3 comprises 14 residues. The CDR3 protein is CASSWGGSTYEQYF. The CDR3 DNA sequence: TGTGCCAGCAGCTGGGGAGGCAGCACCTACGAGCAGTACTTC.

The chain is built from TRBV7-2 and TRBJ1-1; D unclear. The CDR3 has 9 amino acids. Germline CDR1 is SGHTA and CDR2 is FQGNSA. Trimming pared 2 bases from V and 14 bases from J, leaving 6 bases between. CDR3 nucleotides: TGTGCCAGCAGCTTAAACAGATTCTTT. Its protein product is CASSLNRFF.

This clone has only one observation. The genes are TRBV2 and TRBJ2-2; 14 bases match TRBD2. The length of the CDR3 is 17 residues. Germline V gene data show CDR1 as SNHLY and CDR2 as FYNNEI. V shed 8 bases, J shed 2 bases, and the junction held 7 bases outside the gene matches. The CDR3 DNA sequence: TGTGCCAGCGGAAACGGACTAGCGGGAGGTAACACCGGGGAGCTGTTTTTT. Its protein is CASGNGLAGGNTGELFF.

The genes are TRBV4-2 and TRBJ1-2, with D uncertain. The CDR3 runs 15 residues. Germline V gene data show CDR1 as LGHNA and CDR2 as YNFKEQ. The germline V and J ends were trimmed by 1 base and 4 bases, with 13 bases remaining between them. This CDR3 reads CASSQGGEQSYGYTF. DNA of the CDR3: TGTGCCAGCAGCCAAGGCGGGGAACAGAGCTATGGCTACACCTTC.

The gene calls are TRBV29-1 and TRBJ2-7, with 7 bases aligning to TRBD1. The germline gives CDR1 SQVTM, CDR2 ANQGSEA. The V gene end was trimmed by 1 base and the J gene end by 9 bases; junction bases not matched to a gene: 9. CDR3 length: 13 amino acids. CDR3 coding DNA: TGCAGCGTTGAAGGCGGACAGGCGTTCGGGCAGTACTTC. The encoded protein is CSVEGGQAFGQYF.

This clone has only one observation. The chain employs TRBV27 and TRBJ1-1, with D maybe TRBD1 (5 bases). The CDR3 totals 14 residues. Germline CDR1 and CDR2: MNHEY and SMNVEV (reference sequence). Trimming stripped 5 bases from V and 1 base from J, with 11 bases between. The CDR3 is CASSRGLGNTEAFF. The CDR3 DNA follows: TGTGCCAGCAGTAGGGGCTTGGGGAACACTGAAGCTTTCTTT.

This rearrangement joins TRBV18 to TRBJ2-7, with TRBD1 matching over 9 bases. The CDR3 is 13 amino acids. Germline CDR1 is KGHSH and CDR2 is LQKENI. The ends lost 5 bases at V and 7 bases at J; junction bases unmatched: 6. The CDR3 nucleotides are TGTGCCAGCTCAGTCCGACAGGGGGAAGAGCAGTACTTC. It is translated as CASSVRQGEEQYF.